This entry describes one TCR beta chain. The antigen is unknown. The data are from a study of T cells after posttransplantation cyclophosphamide. Looked up from germline, CDR1 is MNHEY and CDR2 is SMNVEV (reference sequence). Trimming shortened V by 9 bases and J by 0 bases, and 14 bases separated the two germline ends. This CDR3 is built from 14 residues. The naive gate required viable CD3+CD4+ or CD3+CD8+ cells with CCR7+CD45RA+CD45RO-CD95-CD27+CD28+ phenotype. The study's findings and limits: Later blood repertoires were often dominated by clones from the donor CD8+ memory compartment. TRB overlap between skin or GI tissue T cells and blood was limited.

Clones were read by immunoSEQ multiplex PCR, and TCRdb kept only the in-frame ones, dropping some. The sample lists 8,000 to 10,000 clones, approximately 98% occurring once. This TCR came from a man aged 45-65 years in good health, CMV-negative, and a related stem cell transplant donor. The chain couples TRBV27 to TRBJ1-1; D perhaps matches TRBD1 (6 bases). The sample taken for sequencing was naive CD8+ T cells sorted from PBMCs. The CDR3 is CASRMGALNTEAFF. In DNA, the CDR3 is TGTGCCAGTCGAATGGGGGCACTGAACACTGAAGCTTTCTTT.